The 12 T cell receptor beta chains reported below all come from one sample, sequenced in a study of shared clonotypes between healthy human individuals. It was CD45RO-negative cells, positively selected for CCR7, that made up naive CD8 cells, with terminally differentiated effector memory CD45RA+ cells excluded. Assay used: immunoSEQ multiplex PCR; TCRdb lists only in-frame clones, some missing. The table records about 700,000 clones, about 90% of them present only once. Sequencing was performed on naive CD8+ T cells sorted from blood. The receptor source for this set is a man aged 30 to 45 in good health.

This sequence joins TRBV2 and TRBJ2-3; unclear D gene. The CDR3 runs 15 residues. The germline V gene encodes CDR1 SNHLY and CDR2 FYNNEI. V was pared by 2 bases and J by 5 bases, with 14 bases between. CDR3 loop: CASSERPTRVDTQYF. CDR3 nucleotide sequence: TGTGCCAGCAGTGAAAGGCCGACCCGTGTAGATACGCAGTATTTT.

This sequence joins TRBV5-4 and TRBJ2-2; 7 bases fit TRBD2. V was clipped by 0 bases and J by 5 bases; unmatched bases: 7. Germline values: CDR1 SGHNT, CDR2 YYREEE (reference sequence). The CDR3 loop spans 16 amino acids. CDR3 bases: TGTGCCAGCAGCTTGGGGGGCCGGGAGGCTACCGGGGAGCTGTTTTTT. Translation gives CASSLGGREATGELFF. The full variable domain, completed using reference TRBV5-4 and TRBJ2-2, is ETGVTQSPTHLIKTRGQQVTLRCSSQSGHNTVSWYQQALGQGPQFIFQYYREEENGRGNFPPRFSGLQFPNYSSELNVNALELDDSALYLCASSLGGREATGELFFGEGSRLTVL.

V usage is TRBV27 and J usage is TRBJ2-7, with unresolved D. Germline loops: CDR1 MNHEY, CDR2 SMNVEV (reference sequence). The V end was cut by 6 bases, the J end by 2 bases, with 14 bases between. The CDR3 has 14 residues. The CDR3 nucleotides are TGTGCCAGCAGATCCATGGCGAGCCCCTACGAGCAGTACTTC. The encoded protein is CASRSMASPYEQYF.

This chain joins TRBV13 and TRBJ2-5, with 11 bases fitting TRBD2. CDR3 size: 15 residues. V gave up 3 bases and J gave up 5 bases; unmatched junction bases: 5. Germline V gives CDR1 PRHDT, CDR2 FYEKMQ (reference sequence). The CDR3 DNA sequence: TGTGCCAGCAGCTTCGCGGGACTAGCGGCTGAGACCCAGTACTTC. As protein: CASSFAGLAAETQYF.

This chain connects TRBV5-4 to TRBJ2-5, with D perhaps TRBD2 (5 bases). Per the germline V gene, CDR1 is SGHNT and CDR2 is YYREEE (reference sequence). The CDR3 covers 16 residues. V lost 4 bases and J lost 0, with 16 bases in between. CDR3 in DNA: TGTGCCAGCAGCCCGACGACTGGAGCGGACCAAGAGACCCAGTACTTC. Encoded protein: CASSPTTGADQETQYF.

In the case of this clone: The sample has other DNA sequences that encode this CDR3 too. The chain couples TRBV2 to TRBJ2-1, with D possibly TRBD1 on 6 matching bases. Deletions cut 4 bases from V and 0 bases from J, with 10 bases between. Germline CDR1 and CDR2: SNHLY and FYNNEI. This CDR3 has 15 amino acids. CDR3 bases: TGTGCCAGCAGTGTTGACAGGAGCTCCTACAATGAGCAGTTCTTC. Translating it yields CASSVDRSSYNEQFF.

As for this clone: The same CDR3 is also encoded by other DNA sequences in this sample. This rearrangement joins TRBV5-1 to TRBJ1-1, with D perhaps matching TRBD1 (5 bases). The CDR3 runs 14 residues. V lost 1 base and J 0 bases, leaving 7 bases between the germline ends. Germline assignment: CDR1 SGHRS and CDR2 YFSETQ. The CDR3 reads CASSLQGVNTEAFF. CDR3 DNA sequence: TGCGCCAGCAGCTTGCAGGGAGTGAACACTGAAGCTTTCTTT.

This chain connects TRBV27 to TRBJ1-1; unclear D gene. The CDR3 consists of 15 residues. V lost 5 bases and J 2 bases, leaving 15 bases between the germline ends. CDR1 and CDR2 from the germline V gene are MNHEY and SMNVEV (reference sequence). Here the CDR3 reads CASSPGPAINTEAFF. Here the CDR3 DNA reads TGTGCCAGCAGTCCTGGACCGGCAATCAACACTGAAGCTTTCTTT.

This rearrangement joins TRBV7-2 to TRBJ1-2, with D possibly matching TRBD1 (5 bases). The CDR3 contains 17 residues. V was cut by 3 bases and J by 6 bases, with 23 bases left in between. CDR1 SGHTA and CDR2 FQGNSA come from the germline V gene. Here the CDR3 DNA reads TGTGCCAGCAGCTTTTATTCTGCTTGGGGCAAGGTGGATGGCTACACCTTC. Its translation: CASSFYSAWGKVDGYTF.

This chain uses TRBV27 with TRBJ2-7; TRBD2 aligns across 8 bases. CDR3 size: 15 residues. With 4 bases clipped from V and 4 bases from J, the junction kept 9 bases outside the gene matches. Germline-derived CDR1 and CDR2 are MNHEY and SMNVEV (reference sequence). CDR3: CASSYSRSGSYEQYF. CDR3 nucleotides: TGTGCCAGCAGTTACTCAAGAAGCGGGAGTTACGAGCAGTACTTC.

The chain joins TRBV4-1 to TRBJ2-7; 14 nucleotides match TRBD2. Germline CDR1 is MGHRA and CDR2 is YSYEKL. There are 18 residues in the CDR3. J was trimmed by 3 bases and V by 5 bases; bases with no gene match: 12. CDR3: CASSDRTTGTSGSYEQYF. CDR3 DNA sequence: TGCGCCAGCAGCGATCGTACGACCGGGACTAGCGGGAGCTACGAGCAGTACTTC.

The CDR3 DNA follows: TGCGCCAGCAGCCACGAGCGGGGTAGCTCCTACAATGAGCAGTTCTTC. Translating it yields CASSHERGSSYNEQFF. This rearrangement joins TRBV4-1 to TRBJ2-1; 7 bases map to TRBD2. Germline trimming cut 3 bases from V and 0 bases from J; bases unmatched to any gene: 5. The CDR3 covers 16 residues. Germline-derived CDR1 and CDR2 are MGHRA and YSYEKL.